This T cell receptor beta chain was sequenced for a study of blood T cell repertoires in COVID-19. The wider study: Sites in the United States, Italy and Spain provided acute and convalescent COVID-19 samples.

Authors' processing steps: The authors estimated nucleated cell counts from reference gene primer amplification. The table came from immunoSEQ multiplex PCR; TCRdb's copy has only in-frame clones and leaves some out. The V and J calls and clone size were taken over from that table, and D and trimming were inferred from the DNA. This table holds about 200,000 clones, 89% found once. CDR3 length equals 13 residues. From germline, CDR1 is LGHNA and CDR2 YSLEER. Trimming at V came to 4 bases and at J to 4 bases, leaving 4 bases not matched to a gene. This clone was observed a single time. This clonotype originated in a woman aged 25 to 39 with acute COVID-19. The sequenced sample consisted of PBMCs or T cells enriched from blood (not recorded which). V gene TRBV4-3 combines with J gene TRBJ2-7; 7 bases line up with TRBD1. CDR3 sequence (DNA): TGCGCCAGCAGCCCCGACAGGGATTACGAGCAGTACTTC. Protein sequence: CASSPDRDYEQYF.